This TCR beta chain was documented in a study of metastatic and nonmetastatic thyroid tumors (TCRdb year 2020). Background on the whole study: Repertoires were compared across peripheral blood and tumor or nodule tissue samples from malignant and benign thyroid patients.

Including the terminal cysteine and phenylalanine, the CDR3 comprises 15 residues. The CDR3 DNA has 45 bases and is translated from base 1. V is cut back by 1 base and J by 5 bases, with 3 bases in the junction unmatched. CDR1 and CDR2 were assigned from the germline V gene as MDHEN and SYDVKM. This clone was seen repeatedly, ten times or more. No cognate antigen has been identified for it. No quality values exist for individual bases; no much larger clone is one base distant. None of the patients had been given any treatment before thyroid surgery. Patient clinical samples collected from about 2011 to 2018 were retrospectively analysed using T-cell receptor beta sequencing. Library creation used PCR. Reads for this sample came from an Illumina HiSeq 4000. High-throughput sequencing was used to profile the TCR beta-chain CDR3 region of every patient. In the original analysis: Drawing on CDR3 differences between clinicopathological groups, the researchers built a classifier meant to tell apart patients with distant-metastatic papillary thyroid cancer. To measure repertoire diversity the researchers used the Shannon index, while the Morisita-Horn index served to gauge how similar the tumor and blood repertoires were. TCRdb trimmed the raw reads at Q25, called clones with MiXCR and kept productive beta chains. These V and J calls originate from TCRdb's pipeline instead of the authors' own analysis. The sample data list about 40,000 clones, and 15% to 20% of these were observed just once. The top ten constitute around 4% of the sample.

The research as a whole found: TCR beta diversity was reported as significantly higher in malignant tumors than in benign nodules, in both blood and tumor samples.

The specimen was blood. This sequence originates from a female donor with papillary thyroid cancer or a benign thyroid nodule (not recorded which). Some clones in this sample may be carry-over from other donors' samples. The chain uses TRBV28 and TRBJ2-5, with 11 middle bases fitting TRBD2. Here the CDR3 is given as CASSLYASGGETQYF. The nucleotide sequence is TGTGCCAGCAGTTTATATGCTAGCGGGGGGGAGACCCAGTACTTC. Extended through the reference TRBV28 and TRBJ2-5 proteins, this CDR3 yields the full variable domain: DVKVTQSSRYLVKRTGEKVFLECVQDMDHENMFWYRQDPGLGLRLIYFSYDVKMKEKGDIPEGYSVSREKKERFSLILESASTNQTSMYLCASSLYASGGETQYFGPGTRLLVL.